The 14 T cell receptor beta chains given below trace back to one sample, sequenced in a study of beta chain features in type 1 diabetes. Overall study findings and caveats: TCRB CDR3s from Type 1 diabetes patients were moderately but significantly shorter in all four CD4+ subsets.

These TCRs' antigens remain unknown. Isolated RNA was reverse transcribed in full, so expressed TCRB transcripts were sequenced. This table comes from immunoSEQ multiplex PCR, and its TCRdb copy is limited to in-frame clones, with some not included. The sample lists nearly 700,000 clones, roughly an eighth occurring once. Sequenced material: naive CD4+ T cells from blood. Receptors originate from a young man with type 1 diabetes.

Details on this clone: This sample includes further DNA sequences coding for the same CDR3. The chain couples TRBV14 to TRBJ2-1; 10 bases match TRBD1. Germline trimming cut 3 bases from V and 4 bases from J; bases unmatched to any gene: 3. There are 15 residues in the CDR3. The germline V gene encodes CDR1 SGHDN and CDR2 FVKESK. CDR3 in DNA: TGTGCCAGCAGCCAGCCGGGACAGGGGTACAATGAGCAGTTCTTC. It translates to CASSQPGQGYNEQFF.

A few counts support this clone. The chain combines TRBV10-3 with TRBJ1-1; D gene unclear. Germline loops: CDR1 ENHRY, CDR2 SYGVKD. The CDR3 has 12 amino acids. V was pared by 9 bases and J by 3 bases, with 11 bases between. The CDR3 is CAIGRFDTEAFF. The CDR3, as DNA: TGTGCCATAGGCAGGTTTGACACTGAAGCTTTCTTT.

The V call is TRBV2, the J call TRBJ2-7; D is perhaps TRBD1 (6 bases). From germline, CDR1 is SNHLY and CDR2 FYNNEI. The CDR3 has 13 amino acids. Trimming removed 6 bases from V and 3 bases from J, with 12 bases in between. As DNA, the CDR3 is TGTGCCAGCAGGATGGGGGCCTTCTACGAGCAGTACTTC. This codes for CASRMGAFYEQYF. Drawing the rest from reference TRBV2 and TRBJ2-7, the complete variable domain is EPEVTQTPSHQVTQMGQEVILRCVPISNHLYFYWYRQILGQKVEFLVSFYNNEISEKSEIFDDQFSVERPDGSNFTLKIRSTKLEDSAMYFCASRMGAFYEQYFGPGTRLTVT.

This clone has just a few counts. Different DNA sequences within this sample yield the same CDR3. This chain joins TRBV30 and TRBJ1-5; D may be TRBD1 (6 bases). CDR1 and CDR2 (germline): GTSNPN, SVGIG (reference sequence). Trimming took off 3 bases at V and 1 base at J, with 13 bases between the two ends. The CDR3 contains 15 residues. The CDR3 reads CAWSPGHLSNQPQHF. The CDR3 DNA is TGTGCCTGGAGCCCGGGACACTTGAGCAATCAGCCCCAGCATTTT.

This clone has only a few counts. Distinct nucleotide sequences in the sample also encode this CDR3. The chain has TRBV29-1 and TRBJ2-5; TRBD2 agrees at 7 bases. V lost 0 bases and J lost 9; bases outside the gene matches: 4. The CDR3 runs 12 residues. The germline CDR1 and CDR2 sequences are SQVTM and ANQGSEA. CDR3 DNA sequence: TGCAGCGTTGAAGATGGCGGGGGTCCCCAGTACTTC. It translates to CSVEDGGGPQYF.

Only a few counts were recorded for this clone. V and J are TRBV2 and TRBJ2-5; 8 bases map to TRBD2. The V and J ends lost 5 bases and 6 bases, in that order; junction bases with no gene match: 11. The CDR3 length is 15 residues. The germline gives CDR1 SNHLY, CDR2 FYNNEI. CDR3 sequence: CASSPERGPEKTQYF. The CDR3, as DNA: TGTGCCAGCAGTCCCGAGCGGGGGCCCGAGAAGACCCAGTACTTC.

This clone occurred a few times. This sequence joins TRBV10-3 and TRBJ2-1; TRBD1 matches at 12 bases. Germline V lookup: CDR1 ENHRY, CDR2 SYGVKD. This CDR3 contains 15 residues. With V trimmed by 4 bases and J by 7 bases, 5 bases remained unmatched. DNA for the CDR3: TGTGCCATCAGTGCTCCGGGACAGGGGGCGAATGAGCAGTTCTTC. It translates to CAISAPGQGANEQFF.

In this sample, this clone turned up a few times. The chain employs TRBV7-9 and TRBJ1-4, with D tentatively TRBD1 (6 bases). The CDR3 is 14 residues long. Looked up from germline, CDR1 is SEHNR and CDR2 is FQNEAQ (reference sequence). Trimming cost V 4 bases and J 8 bases, with 14 bases left between them. The CDR3 DNA reads as TGTGCCAGCAGCTCCCGGACAGTGGGGGAAAAACTGTTTTTT. Protein product: CASSSRTVGEKLFF.

This chain joins TRBV9 and TRBJ2-2; TRBD2 matches at 9 bases. V shed 2 bases and J 2 bases; nucleotides not matched to a gene: 4. Germline V gene data show CDR1 as SGDLS and CDR2 as YYNGEE. The CDR3 covers 16 residues. The CDR3 loop reads CASSVQRGANTGELFF. In DNA form, the CDR3 reads TGTGCCAGCAGCGTCCAGCGGGGGGCCAACACCGGGGAGCTGTTTTTT.

The chain joins TRBV10-3 to TRBJ1-6, with 8 bases that match TRBD1. Germline V gene data show CDR1 as ENHRY and CDR2 as SYGVKD. V lost 6 bases, J lost 6 bases, and 4 bases stayed unmatched. The CDR3 is 14 amino acids. CDR3 sequence reads: CAISPGQGNSPLHF. The CDR3 nucleotides are TGTGCCATCAGCCCCGGACAGGGTAATTCACCCCTCCACTTT.

This clone has just a few counts. V gene TRBV29-1 combines with J gene TRBJ1-4; D may be TRBD1 (5 bases). Per the germline V gene, CDR1 is SQVTM and CDR2 is ANQGSEA. Trimming removed 7 bases from V and 0 bases from J, with 18 bases in between. This CDR3 is 16 amino acids long. CDR3 residues: CSAKDSRQSTNEKLFF. The CDR3 DNA is TGCAGCGCTAAAGACTCCAGACAGTCAACTAATGAAAAACTGTTTTTT.

The rearrangement links TRBV30 to TRBJ2-3; perhaps TRBD1 as D (5 bases). This CDR3 contains 11 residues. Per the germline V gene, CDR1 is GTSNPN and CDR2 is SVGIG (reference sequence). CDR3 in DNA: TGTGCTAGGGGTTCCCTGCGAACGCAGTATTTT. Translated: CARGSLRTQYF.

The V and J genes are TRBV18 and TRBJ2-1, with D possibly being TRBD2 (5 bases). V lost 8 bases and J 4 bases, leaving 9 bases between the germline ends. Germline lookup yields CDR1 KGHSH and CDR2 LQKENI. This CDR3 has 12 residues. This CDR3 reads CASGSGYNEQFF. The CDR3 DNA reads as TGTGCCAGCGGGAGCGGATACAATGAGCAGTTCTTC. Complete variable domain (other parts from reference TRBV18 and TRBJ2-1): NAGVMQNPRHLVRRRGQEARLRCSPMKGHSHVYWYRQLPEEGLKFMVYLQKENIIDESGMPKERFSAEFPKEGPSILRIQQVVRGDSAAYFCASGSGYNEQFFGPGTRLTVL.

The chain uses TRBV6-5 and TRBJ2-5; D gene ambiguous. In germline, CDR1 is MNHEY, CDR2 SVGAGI. Trimming removed 5 bases from V and 6 bases from J, with 7 bases in between. The length of the CDR3 is 11 residues. The CDR3 is CASSVSKTQYF. In DNA, the CDR3 is TGTGCCAGCAGTGTGTCCAAGACCCAGTACTTC.